The 23 T cell receptor beta chains presented below share a single source sample, sequenced in a study of T cell responses to AZD1222 COVID-19 vaccine. The assay was immunoSEQ multiplex PCR, and TCRdb's table has in-frame clones only and misses some. The sample holds tens of thousands of clones; around 85% are singletons and the top ten take around 28%. The sample was peripheral blood, taken 28 days after the second AZD1222 dose. The receptors here all came from an adult who received the AZD1222 COVID-19 vaccine.

The chain carries TRBV18 and TRBJ2-7; D unclear. The CDR3 consists of 13 residues. The V end was cut by 2 bases, the J end by 3 bases, with 8 bases between. The V gene's germline CDR1 is KGHSH and CDR2 LQKENI. DNA for the CDR3: TGTGCCAGCTCACCAGGTTTTAACTACGAGCAGTACTTC. This codes for CASSPGFNYEQYF.

A note on this clone: A junction boundary mismatches the germline segment, possibly from a read error. CDR3 sequence (DNA): TGTGCCAGCAGCGAAGAATACAGGGTGGTTGGGGCCCAGCATTTT. It translates to CASSEEYRVVGAQHF. The chain uses TRBV4-2 and TRBJ1-5, with D maybe TRBD1 (6 bases). Germline V gives CDR1 LGHNA, CDR2 YNFKEQ. This CDR3 is 15 amino acids long.

This chain links TRBV28 with TRBJ1-6; D is undetermined. This CDR3 comprises 13 residues. Germline V gene lookup returns CDR1 MDHEN and CDR2 SYDVKM. V was cut by 3 bases and J by 9 bases, with 9 bases left in between. CDR3 nucleotide sequence: TGTGCCAGCAGTTTCGGTGTCGGTTCACCCCTCCACTTT. Translated: CASSFGVGSPLHF.

The rearrangement uses TRBV6-2 or TRBV6-3 and TRBJ2-7, with no clear D. Germline assignment: CDR1 MNHEY and CDR2 SVGEGT. The V end was cut by 6 bases, the J end by 3 bases, with 9 bases between. The CDR3 contains 12 residues. CDR3 sequence: CASSQNSYEQYF. CDR3 nucleotides: TGTGCCAGCAGCCAAAACAGCTACGAGCAGTACTTC.

This clone was counted once. The V call is TRBV28, the J call TRBJ2-1; D gene ambiguous. Germline V gene sequence: CDR1 MDHEN, CDR2 SYDVKM. V was cut by 10 bases and J by 0 bases, with 16 bases left in between. The CDR3 is made up of 15 amino acids. The CDR3 sequence is CATSVLSSSYNEQFF. Here the CDR3 DNA reads TGTGCCACCAGCGTCCTTTCTAGCTCCTACAATGAGCAGTTCTTC.

The table lists this clone with a few counts. J is TRBJ2-1 and V is TRBV4-3, with 10 bases fitting TRBD2. The CDR3 runs 18 residues. Germline V gene sequence: CDR1 LGHNA, CDR2 YSLEER. J was trimmed by 8 bases and V by 0 bases; bases with no gene match: 13. The CDR3 coding sequence is TGCGCCAGCAGCCAAGACATATTTGGGGTAGCGGGAGGAGATGAGCAGTTCTTC. As protein: CASSQDIFGVAGGDEQFF.

The rearrangement joins TRBV4-3 to TRBJ2-4; D may be TRBD1 or TRBD2 (6 bases each). From germline, CDR1 is LGHNA and CDR2 YSLEER. The CDR3 is 15 residues long. The V and J ends lost 0 bases and 14 bases respectively, with 20 bases between them. CDR3 loop: CASSQEARGDSSKYF. CDR3 bases: TGCGCCAGCAGCCAAGAGGCGAGGGGGGACTCTTCTAAGTACTTC.

This clone has a handful of counts. V usage is TRBV6-1 and J usage is TRBJ2-5; D is perhaps TRBD2 (5 bases). The CDR3 sequence is 16 residues long. V was cut by 2 bases and J by 4 bases, with 17 bases left in between. Germline V CDR1 and CDR2: MNHNS, SASEGT. Here the CDR3 DNA reads TGTGCCAGCAGTGAACCTCTAGAGGGTGCGGGAGAGACCCAGTACTTC. Translating gives CASSEPLEGAGETQYF.

The V and J genes are TRBV5-6 and TRBJ2-1, with TRBD2 identical over 13 bases. Germline trimming cut 4 bases from V and 11 bases from J; bases unmatched to any gene: 9. The CDR3 extends over 15 amino acids. Germline V gives CDR1 SGHDT, CDR2 YYEEEE. DNA for the CDR3: TGTGCCAGCAGCCGGAGGCGGACTAGCGGGAGTCAGCAGTTCTTC. Translating it yields CASSRRRTSGSQQFF. The full variable domain, with the rest looked up from reference TRBV5-6 and TRBJ2-1, is DAGVTQSPTHLIKTRGQQVTLRCSPKSGHDTVSWYQQALGQGPQFIFQYYEEEERQRGNFPDRFSGHQFPNYSSELNVNALLLGDSALYLCASSRRRTSGSQQFFGPGTRLTVL.

The V and J genes are TRBV19 and TRBJ1-1; D unclear. This CDR3 has 15 amino acids. From germline, CDR1 is LNHDA and CDR2 SQIVND (reference sequence). V was clipped by 10 bases and J by 1 base, with 19 bases between them. CDR3 amino acids: CATRDTRATNTEAFF. For the CDR3, the DNA is TGTGCCACCCGAGATACACGGGCCACGAACACTGAAGCTTTCTTT.

The CDR3 protein is CASTTSGRVETQYF. The CDR3 region has the DNA TGTGCCAGCACCACGAGTGGAAGGGTGGAGACCCAGTACTTC. This chain links TRBV7-8 with TRBJ2-5, with unresolved D. CDR1 and CDR2 (germline): SGHVS, FQNEAQ. This CDR3 comprises 14 residues. The V end lost 7 bases, the J end lost 5 bases, and 17 bases lay between the germline ends.

The rearrangement joins TRBV7-3 to TRBJ2-1; weak D call: TRBD1 (6 bases). With 4 bases removed from V and 9 bases from J, the gap between germline ends came to 13 bases. CDR1 is SGHTA, CDR2 FQGTGA, per germline. CDR3 length equals 13 residues. The CDR3 coding sequence is TGTGCCAGCAGCTCCCAACAGGGCAGTGAGCAGTTCTTC. This encodes CASSSQQGSEQFF.

The chain employs TRBV20-1 and TRBJ2-1; D ambiguous. CDR3 length: 15 amino acids. The germline V gene encodes CDR1 DFQATT and CDR2 SNEGSKA (reference sequence). The V gene lost 3 bases and the J gene lost 2 bases, with 14 bases spanning the gap. CDR3 bases: TGCAGTGCTAGTTTGACTCGGTCAACCTACAATGAGCAGTTCTTC. Translation: CSASLTRSTYNEQFF.

This sequence joins TRBV6-1 and TRBJ2-7, with D maybe TRBD1 (6 bases). The germline CDR1 and CDR2 sequences are MNHNS and SASEGT. The CDR3 consists of 15 residues. V dropped 0 bases and J dropped 4 bases, with 13 bases sitting between them. The CDR3 nucleotides are TGTGCCAGCAGTGAAGCCCAGGGGTCGGCTTACGAGCAGTACTTC. Translated, it gives CASSEAQGSAYEQYF.

The chain is built from TRBV19 and TRBJ1-2, with TRBD1 matching over 9 bases. J was trimmed by 4 bases and V by 7 bases; bases with no gene match: 13. The CDR3 has 16 residues. CDR1 and CDR2 (germline): LNHDA, SQIVND (reference sequence). The DNA of the CDR3 is TGTGCCAGTAAGGCCGGGACAGGGATAGTTGGCTATGGCTACACCTTC. Protein sequence: CASKAGTGIVGYGYTF.

This chain uses TRBV28 with TRBJ1-4, with 8 bases matching TRBD1. J lost 0 bases, V lost 4 bases, and 7 bases had no gene match. The CDR3 spans 17 residues. Per the germline V gene, CDR1 is MDHEN and CDR2 is SYDVKM. CDR3 DNA sequence: TGTGCCAGCAGTTCACTACAGGGGGGTACAACTAATGAAAAACTGTTTTTT. The encoded protein is CASSSLQGGTTNEKLFF.

Of note for this clone: The same CDR3 arises from other DNA sequences in this sample as well. This chain links TRBV19 with TRBJ1-1, with D possibly matching TRBD1 (5 bases). The V gene's germline CDR1 is LNHDA and CDR2 SQIVND (reference sequence). Trimming took off 3 bases at V and 1 base at J, with 6 bases between the two ends. The CDR3 is 13 amino acids. The CDR3 sequence: CASSIGQNTEAFF. CDR3 DNA sequence: TGTGCCAGTAGTATTGGACAGAACACTGAAGCTTTCTTT.

The V and J genes are TRBV7-2 and TRBJ1-1; a weak D match, TRBD1 (5 bases). V lost 3 bases, J lost 8 bases, and 19 bases lay in between. The germline gives CDR1 SGHTA, CDR2 FQGNSA. The CDR3 is 15 residues long. The CDR3 region is CASSFGPRRAGEAFF. CDR3 coding DNA: TGTGCCAGCAGCTTTGGCCCCCGGCGGGCAGGGGAAGCTTTCTTT. Variable domain in full (rest from reference TRBV7-2 and TRBJ1-1): GAGVSQSPSNKVTEKGKDVELRCDPISGHTALYWYRQSLGQGLEFLIYFQGNSAPDKSGLPSDRFSAERTGGSVSTLTIQRTQQEDSAVYLCASSFGPRRAGEAFFGQGTRLTVV.

This clone was seen a single time. The chain combines TRBV10-3 with TRBJ1-2, with D possibly matching TRBD1 (5 bases). The V and J ends lost 4 bases and 0 bases respectively, with 6 bases between them. CDR1 ENHRY and CDR2 SYGVKD come from the germline V gene. The CDR3 loop spans 13 amino acids. DNA for the CDR3: TGTGCCATCAGTGGACAGACTAACTATGGCTACACCTTC. Translation: CAISGQTNYGYTF.

This clone has just a few counts. The chain joins TRBV28 to TRBJ1-6; no clear D gene. CDR1 MDHEN and CDR2 SYDVKM come from the germline V gene. This CDR3 comprises 12 residues. V was cut by 7 bases and J by 13 bases, with 14 bases left in between. The CDR3 sequence is CASTPPRGPLHF. DNA for the CDR3: TGTGCCAGCACCCCGCCGAGAGGGCCCCTCCACTTT.

The V and J genes are TRBV7-9 and TRBJ1-5; 9 bases are shared with TRBD1. The CDR3 runs 15 residues. Germline V gives CDR1 SEHNR, CDR2 FQNEAQ (reference sequence). V was clipped by 7 bases and J by 5 bases; unmatched bases: 9. In DNA, the CDR3 is TGTGCCAGCACCTCCGACAGGGGGGTCTATCAGCCCCAGCATTTT. It translates to CASTSDRGVYQPQHF.

V usage is TRBV28 and J usage is TRBJ1-5; possible D gene TRBD1, 6 bases. The V gene lost 6 bases and the J gene lost 6 bases, with 9 bases spanning the gap. The CDR3 extends over 12 amino acids. Germline CDR1 is MDHEN and CDR2 is SYDVKM. The CDR3 region has the DNA TGTGCCAGCAGAACAGGGAGTCAGCCCCAGCATTTT. Its translation: CASRTGSQPQHF.

The rearrangement links TRBV30 to TRBJ1-1; D perhaps matches TRBD1 (5 bases). Trimming removed 1 base at V and 0 bases at J, with 9 bases between. The germline CDR1 and CDR2 sequences are GTSNPN and SVGIG (reference sequence). The CDR3 covers 14 residues. The CDR3 coding sequence is TGTGCCTGGAGTGCTGGGACGTTGAACACTGAAGCTTTCTTT. Translation gives CAWSAGTLNTEAFF.